The 2 T cell receptor beta chains below were found in one sample sequenced in a study of blood T cell repertoires in COVID-19. Assay: immunoSEQ multiplex PCR; the TCRdb copy retains only in-frame clones and omits some. Of about 250,000 clones listed, 88% are singletons. The sequencing sample was made of PBMCs or T cells enriched from blood (not recorded which). Receptor source: a woman in her thirties or forties who had been exposed to COVID-19.

The genes are TRBV18 and TRBJ1-2, with a possible D match to TRBD1 (5 bases). V lost 2 bases and J lost 4, with 11 bases in between. CDR3 length: 14 residues. Per germline, CDR1 KGHSH and CDR2 LQKENI. Here the CDR3 reads CASSPSGDLYGYTF. The CDR3 nucleotides are TGTGCCAGCTCACCAAGCGGGGACCTCTATGGCTACACCTTC.

The J gene is TRBJ1-2, the V gene TRBV28; 10 bases match TRBD1. Germline lookup yields CDR1 MDHEN and CDR2 SYDVKM. Trimming at V came to 5 bases and at J to 5 bases, leaving 8 bases not matched to a gene. This CDR3 is built from 15 residues. As DNA, the CDR3 is TGTGCCAGCAGTATAGGACAGGGGGTTAAGTATGGCTACACCTTC. Translation gives CASSIGQGVKYGYTF.